The rows below give T cell receptor beta chains drawn from one sample of a study of T cell changes during pregnancy in multiple sclerosis. Profiling relied on immunoSEQ multiplex PCR, and the TCRdb table lists in-frame clones only, not all of them. The sample lists about 60,000 clones, about 90% occurring once. The material sequenced was CD4+ T cells from peripheral blood mononuclear cells, taken after pregnancy. The receptors originated from a female donor in good health, enrolled as a control in a pregnancy study. Each CDR3 is given with its conserved first and last residue. Fields, in order: V gene, D gene, J gene, clone size, CDR3 DNA, CDR3 protein. D genes are given only for firm matches. Clone sizes are given selectively: once, few, many, or a class where the clone is expanded.

TRBV19	NA	TRBJ2-7	NA	TGTGCCAGCCAAGGGAACGGGGTCCCCTACGAGCAGTACTTC	CASQGNGVPYEQYF
TRBV25-1	TRBD1	TRBJ2-7	NA	TGTGCCAGCAGCCCCGGGACAGGGGCCTACGAGCAGTACTTC	CASSPGTGAYEQYF
TRBV19	NA	TRBJ2-5	NA	TGTGCCAGTAGTATAGATCGGGGGACTCAAGAGACCCAGTACTTC	CASSIDRGTQETQYF
TRBV21-1	NA	TRBJ1-2	NA	TGTGCCAGGCAGGGAGGCTACACCTTC	CARQGGYTF
TRBV7-2	NA	TRBJ1-1	NA	TGTGCCAGCAGCTTACTGGGGGCGATGAACACTGAAGCTTTCTTT	CASSLLGAMNTEAFF
TRBV5-4	NA	TRBJ1-6	NA	TGTGCCAGCAGCTCCGTGGACAGCTCCGTAAAGTTCCACTTT	CASSSVDSSVKFHF
TRBV14	NA	TRBJ1-2	NA	TGTGCCAGCAGCCATGATGCCGGGGAATTCTATGGCTACACCTTC	CASSHDAGEFYGYTF
TRBV5-1	NA	TRBJ2-2	NA	TGCGCCAGCAGCTTGGCGGCAGGGACGAACACCGGGGAGCTGTTTTTT	CASSLAAGTNTGELFF
TRBV6-1	TRBD2	TRBJ2-5	once	TGTGCCAGCAGTGCCCTTCAGCGGGGAGAGACCCAGTACTTC	CASSALQRGETQYF
TRBV9	TRBD2	TRBJ2-2	NA	TGTGCCAGCAGCGCGCGGGGGGGCCGGGTCGGGGAGCTGTTTTTT	CASSARGGRVGELFF
TRBV6-6	TRBD1	TRBJ2-7	NA	TGTGCCAGCAGTGAGGGACAGGGCTCCTACGAGCAGTACTTC	CASSEGQGSYEQYF
TRBV10-2	NA	TRBJ1-5	NA	TGCGCCAGCAATAAGTTAGGAGATAGCAATCAGCCCCAGCATTTT	CASNKLGDSNQPQHF
TRBV9	TRBD1	TRBJ2-5	NA	TGTGCCAGCAGCCCCGGGCACAGGGGGGCAATTGGGGAGACCCAGTACTTC	CASSPGHRGAIGETQYF
TRBV19	TRBD2	TRBJ2-4	NA	TGTGCCAGTAGTATCCAGCGGGGGGGCAAAAACATTCAGTACTTC	CASSIQRGGKNIQYF
TRBV11-2	NA	TRBJ2-2	NA	TGTGCCAGCAGAGGATTCAGGGGCCCCCGTAGCGCCGGGGAGCTGTTTTTT	CASRGFRGPRSAGELFF
TRBV12-5	NA	TRBJ2-5	NA	TGTGCTAGTGGTTCAGGCTCTTGGGAGACCCAGTACTTC	CASGSGSWETQYF
TRBV11-3	TRBD1	TRBJ2-7	NA	TGTGCCAGCAGCTTAGAGGGCAGGGGGACCTCCTACGAGCAGTACTTC	CASSLEGRGTSYEQYF
TRBV27	TRBD1	TRBJ2-6	NA	TGTGCCAGCAGTCCCCTTTCGATCAATCCTTCGACAGGGCTCTCTGGGGCCAACGTCCTGACTTTC	CASSPLSINPSTGLSGANVLTF
TRBV2	TRBD1	TRBJ1-2	NA	TGTGCCAGCTTGGGGGTTAGACAGGGCTTTGGCTACACCTTC	CASLGVRQGFGYTF
TRBV7-7	TRBD1	TRBJ2-1	once	TGTGCTAGCAGCTTAGCACTTGGCCCTGGACAGGGTAATGAGCAGTTCTTC	CASSLALGPGQGNEQFF
TRBV4-3	TRBD2	TRBJ2-2	once	TGCGCCAGCAGCCAAGAGGGGGGGAGGGCCGGGGAGCTGTTTTTT	CASSQEGGRAGELFF
TRBV6-5	NA	TRBJ2-3	NA	TGTGCCAGCAGCCGAGACAGTTACAATACGCAGTATTTT	CASSRDSYNTQYF
TRBV18	NA	TRBJ2-5	NA	TGTGCCAGCTCACCAGCGCGGGCGGGGGAGACCCAGTACTTC	CASSPARAGETQYF
TRBV5-1	TRBD1	TRBJ1-1	NA	TGCGCCAGCAGCTTACAGGGGGACGGGAACACTGAAGCTTTCTTT	CASSLQGDGNTEAFF
TRBV5-4	TRBD1	TRBJ2-1	NA	TGTGCCAGCAGCTTGCCCGGACAGGGGTTCAATGAGCAGTTCTTC	CASSLPGQGFNEQFF
TRBV7-8	TRBD1	TRBJ1-4	NA	TGTGCCAGCAGCTTAGTACGGACAGGGCAAGAAAAACTGTTTTTT	CASSLVRTGQEKLFF
TRBV19	TRBD2	TRBJ2-2	NA	TGTGCCAGTAGGACGGGGGGGCCCCAGAACACCGGGGAGCTGTTTTTT	CASRTGGPQNTGELFF
TRBV21-1	NA	TRBJ2-2	NA	TGTGCCAGCAGCAAAGAAGGTAAGAATGGGAGAAACACCGGGGAGCTGTTTTTT	CASSKEGKNGRNTGELFF